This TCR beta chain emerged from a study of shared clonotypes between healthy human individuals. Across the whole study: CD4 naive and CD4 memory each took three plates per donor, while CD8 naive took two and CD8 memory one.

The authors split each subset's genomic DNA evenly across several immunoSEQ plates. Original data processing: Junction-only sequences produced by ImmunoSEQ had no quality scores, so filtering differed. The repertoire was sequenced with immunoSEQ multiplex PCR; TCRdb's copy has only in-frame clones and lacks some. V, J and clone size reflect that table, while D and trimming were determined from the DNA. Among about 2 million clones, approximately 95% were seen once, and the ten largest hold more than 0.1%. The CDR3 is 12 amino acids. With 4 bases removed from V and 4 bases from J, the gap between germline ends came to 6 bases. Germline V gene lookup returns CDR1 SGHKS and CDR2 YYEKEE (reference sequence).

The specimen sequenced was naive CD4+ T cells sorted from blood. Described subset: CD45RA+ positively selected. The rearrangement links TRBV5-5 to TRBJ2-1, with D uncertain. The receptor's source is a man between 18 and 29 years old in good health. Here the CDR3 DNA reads TGTGCCAGCAGCACCGAATACAATGAGCAGTTCTTC. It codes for CASSTEYNEQFF.